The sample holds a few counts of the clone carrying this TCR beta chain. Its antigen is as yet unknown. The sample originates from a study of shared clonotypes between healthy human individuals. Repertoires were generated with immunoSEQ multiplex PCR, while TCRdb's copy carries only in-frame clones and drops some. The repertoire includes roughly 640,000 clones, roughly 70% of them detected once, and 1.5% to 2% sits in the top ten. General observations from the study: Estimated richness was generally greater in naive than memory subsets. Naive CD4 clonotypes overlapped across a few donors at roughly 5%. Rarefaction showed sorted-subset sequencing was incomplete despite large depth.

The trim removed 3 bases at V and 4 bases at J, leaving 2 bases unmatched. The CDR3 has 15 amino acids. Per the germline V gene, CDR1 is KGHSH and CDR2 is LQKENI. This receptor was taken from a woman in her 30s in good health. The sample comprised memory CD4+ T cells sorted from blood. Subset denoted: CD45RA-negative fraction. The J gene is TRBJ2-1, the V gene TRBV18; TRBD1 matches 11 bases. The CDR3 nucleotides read TGTGCCAGCTCACCCGGGACAGGGGGTTACAATGAGCAGTTCTTC. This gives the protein CASSPGTGGYNEQFF.